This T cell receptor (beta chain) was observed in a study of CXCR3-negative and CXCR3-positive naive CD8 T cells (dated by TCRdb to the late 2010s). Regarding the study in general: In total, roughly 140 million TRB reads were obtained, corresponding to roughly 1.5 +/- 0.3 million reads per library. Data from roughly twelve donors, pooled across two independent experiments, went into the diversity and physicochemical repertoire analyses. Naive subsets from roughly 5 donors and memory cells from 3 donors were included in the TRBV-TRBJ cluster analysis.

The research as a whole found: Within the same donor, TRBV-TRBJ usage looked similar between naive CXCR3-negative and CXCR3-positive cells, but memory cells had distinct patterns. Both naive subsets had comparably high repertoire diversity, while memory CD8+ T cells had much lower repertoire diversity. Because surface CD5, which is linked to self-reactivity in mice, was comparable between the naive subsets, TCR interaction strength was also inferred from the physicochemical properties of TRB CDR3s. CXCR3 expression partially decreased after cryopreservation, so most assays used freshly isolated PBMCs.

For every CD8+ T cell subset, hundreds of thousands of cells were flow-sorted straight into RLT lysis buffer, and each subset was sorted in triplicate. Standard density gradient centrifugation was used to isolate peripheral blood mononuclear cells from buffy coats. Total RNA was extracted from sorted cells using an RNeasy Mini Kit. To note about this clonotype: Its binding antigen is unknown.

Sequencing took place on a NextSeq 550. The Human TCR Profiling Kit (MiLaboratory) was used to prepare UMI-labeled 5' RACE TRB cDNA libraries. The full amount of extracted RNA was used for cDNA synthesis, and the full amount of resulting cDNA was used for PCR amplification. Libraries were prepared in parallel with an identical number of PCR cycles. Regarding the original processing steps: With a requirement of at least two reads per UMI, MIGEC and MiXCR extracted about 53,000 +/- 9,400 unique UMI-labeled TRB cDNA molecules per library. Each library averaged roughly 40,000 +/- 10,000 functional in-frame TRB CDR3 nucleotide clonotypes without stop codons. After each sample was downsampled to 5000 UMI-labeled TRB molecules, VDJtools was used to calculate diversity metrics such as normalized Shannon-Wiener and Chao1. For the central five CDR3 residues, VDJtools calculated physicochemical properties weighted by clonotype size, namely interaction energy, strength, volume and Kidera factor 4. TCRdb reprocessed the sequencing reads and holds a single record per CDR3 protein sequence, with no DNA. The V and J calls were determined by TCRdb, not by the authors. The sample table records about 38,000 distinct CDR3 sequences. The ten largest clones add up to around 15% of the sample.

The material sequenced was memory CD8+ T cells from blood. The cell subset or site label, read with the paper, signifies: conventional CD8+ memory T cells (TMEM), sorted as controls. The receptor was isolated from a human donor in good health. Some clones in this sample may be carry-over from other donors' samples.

The CDR3 in this case is CSVEVYLGSGANVLTF. The rearrangement combines TRBV29-1 with TRBJ2-6. According to the germline V gene, CDR1 reads SQVTM and CDR2 reads ANQGSEA. The CDR3 contains 16 residues, cysteine and phenylalanine counted. Only the protein sequence is given.